The 11 T cell receptor beta chains below were found in one sample sequenced in a study of OX40 agonist ivuxolimab in advanced cancers. Generated by immunoSEQ multiplex PCR, the TCRdb table keeps only in-frame clones and is missing some. The sample shows 60,000 to 90,000 clones, approximately 86% of them seen only once. The sequencing here drew on CD4+ or CD8+ T cells sorted from blood, taken in a trial of the OX40 agonist ivuxolimab. The receptors stem from an adult with an advanced solid tumor such as melanoma, head and neck, liver or kidney cancer.

The V call is TRBV6-5, the J call TRBJ2-5; D unresolved. The CDR3 is made up of 14 amino acids. Trimming stripped 0 bases from V and 5 bases from J, with 10 bases between. Germline CDR1 reads MNHEY; CDR2 reads SVGAGI. CDR3 protein: CASSYSWESETQYF. The CDR3, as DNA: TGTGCCAGCAGTTACTCATGGGAATCGGAGACCCAGTACTTC.

V gene TRBV7-9 combines with J gene TRBJ1-2, with a weak D call TRBD1 (5 bases). The V end was cut by 2 bases, the J end by 4 bases, with 11 bases between. Germline V lookup: CDR1 SEHNR, CDR2 FQNEAQ (reference sequence). The CDR3 extends over 14 amino acids. The CDR3 DNA reads as TGTGCCAGCAGCTTATTCGACAGACGCTATGGCTACACCTTC. Translated, it gives CASSLFDRRYGYTF.

This chain connects TRBV7-2 to TRBJ2-2; 8 bases match TRBD1. This CDR3 is 14 amino acids long. Germline V CDR1 and CDR2: SGHTA, FQGNSA. Germline trimming cut 5 bases from V and 7 bases from J; bases unmatched to any gene: 6. CDR3 bases: TGTGCCAGCAGCGTAGACAGGGGTTACGGGGAGCTGTTTTTT. Translating it yields CASSVDRGYGELFF.

The genes are TRBV7-2 and TRBJ1-6; no firm D call. Germline V lookup: CDR1 SGHTA, CDR2 FQGNSA. This CDR3 has 17 residues. The germline V and J ends were trimmed by 3 bases and 0 bases, with 12 bases remaining between them. CDR3 DNA sequence: TGTGCCAGCAGCTTGTGGTACGGGAGCTCCTATAATTCACCCCTCCACTTT. It yields the protein CASSLWYGSSYNSPLHF. Full variable domain (rest looked up from reference TRBV7-2 and TRBJ1-6): GAGVSQSPSNKVTEKGKDVELRCDPISGHTALYWYRQSLGQGLEFLIYFQGNSAPDKSGLPSDRFSAERTGGSVSTLTIQRTQQEDSAVYLCASSLWYGSSYNSPLHFGNGTRLTVT.

The chain combines TRBV27 with TRBJ1-5, with D possibly being TRBD1 (5 bases). This CDR3 has 15 amino acids. The germline V and J ends were trimmed by 6 bases and 3 bases, with 15 bases remaining between them. Germline values: CDR1 MNHEY, CDR2 SMNVEV (reference sequence). The CDR3 region is CASSPQASFNQPQHF. CDR3 in DNA: TGTGCCAGCAGCCCACAGGCATCCTTCAATCAGCCCCAGCATTTT.

The count of this clone is one. V is TRBV5-4 and J is TRBJ2-1; D tentatively reads TRBD1 or TRBD2 (5 bases each). Germline lookup yields CDR1 SGHNT and CDR2 YYREEE (reference sequence). The CDR3 has 16 residues. V was shortened by 5 bases and J by 7 bases, with 22 bases between the two germline ends. DNA for the CDR3: TGTGCCAGCAGTGCCACATCCGGGGCCTTGTCGAATGAGCAGTTCTTC. Translated: CASSATSGALSNEQFF.

V gene TRBV19 combines with J gene TRBJ1-2, with D tentatively TRBD1 (6 bases). This CDR3 region has 15 residues. V lost 3 bases and J lost 4, with 15 bases in between. Germline values: CDR1 LNHDA, CDR2 SQIVND (reference sequence). DNA of the CDR3: TGTGCCAGTAGTATCGGGGCTAGACAGGCCTATGGCTACACCTTC. Amino acids: CASSIGARQAYGYTF.

The CDR3 here is CASSVGRQGRHEQFF. The CDR3 nucleotides read TGTGCCAGCAGCGTAGGGCGACAGGGGAGGCATGAGCAGTTCTTC. The V gene is TRBV9, the J gene TRBJ2-1, with TRBD1 matching 8 bases. The CDR3 contains 15 residues. With 0 bases clipped from V and 8 bases from J, the junction kept 7 bases outside the gene matches. From germline, CDR1 is SGDLS and CDR2 YYNGEE.

CDR3 DNA: TGTGCCAGTATTCCCCGAGGGAACTATGGCTACACCTTC. As protein: CASIPRGNYGYTF. The chain couples TRBV19 to TRBJ1-2; D not resolved. V was shortened by 7 bases and J by 2 bases, with 11 bases between the two germline ends. Per germline, CDR1 LNHDA and CDR2 SQIVND (reference sequence). This CDR3 region has 13 residues.

The rearrangement joins TRBV9 to TRBJ2-7; no definite D call. The CDR3 extends over 15 amino acids. Between the trimmed V and J ends, which lost 4 bases and 3 bases, there was a span of 17 bases. Germline CDR1 and CDR2: SGDLS and YYNGEE. CDR3 residues: CASSPLGDLNYEQYF. CDR3 DNA sequence: TGTGCCAGCAGCCCGCTGGGTGACTTAAACTACGAGCAGTACTTC. Variable domain in full (rest from reference TRBV9 and TRBJ2-7): DSGVTQTPKHLITATGQRVTLRCSPRSGDLSVYWYQQSLDQGLQFLIQYYNGEERAKGNILERFSAQQFPDLHSELNLSSLELGDSALYFCASSPLGDLNYEQYFGPGTRLTVT.

V and J are TRBV30 and TRBJ2-7; the match to TRBD2 covers 16 bases. The CDR3 contains 17 residues. Germline V CDR1 and CDR2: GTSNPN, SVGIG (reference sequence). V was pared by 2 bases and J by 7 bases, with 11 bases of the junction left unmatched. CDR3 coding DNA: TGTGCCTGGAGTTCGAGTCTGCTGGGACTAGCGGGAGGGGAGCAGTACTTC. Encoded protein: CAWSSSLLGLAGGEQYF.